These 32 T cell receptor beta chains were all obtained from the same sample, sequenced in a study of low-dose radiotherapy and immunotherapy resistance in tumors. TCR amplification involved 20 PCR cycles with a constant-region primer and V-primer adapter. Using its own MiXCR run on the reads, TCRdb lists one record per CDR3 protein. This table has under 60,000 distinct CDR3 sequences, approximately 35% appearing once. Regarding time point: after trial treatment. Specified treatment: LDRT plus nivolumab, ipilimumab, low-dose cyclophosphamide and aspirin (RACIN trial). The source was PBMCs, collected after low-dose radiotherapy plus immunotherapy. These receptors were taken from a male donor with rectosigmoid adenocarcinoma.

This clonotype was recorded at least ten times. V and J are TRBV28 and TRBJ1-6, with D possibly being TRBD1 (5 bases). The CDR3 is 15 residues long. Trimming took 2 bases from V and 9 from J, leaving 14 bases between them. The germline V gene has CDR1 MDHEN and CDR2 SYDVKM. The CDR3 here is CASSLRDRGGSPLHF. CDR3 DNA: TGTGCCAGCAGTTTACGGGACCGCGGCGGTTCACCCCTCCACTTT.

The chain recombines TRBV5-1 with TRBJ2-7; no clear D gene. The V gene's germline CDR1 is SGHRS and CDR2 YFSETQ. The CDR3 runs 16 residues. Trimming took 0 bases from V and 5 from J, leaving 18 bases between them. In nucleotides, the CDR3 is TGCGCCAGCAGCTTGGAAGCAGTCACTAAGGTGGACGAGCAGTACTTC. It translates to CASSLEAVTKVDEQYF. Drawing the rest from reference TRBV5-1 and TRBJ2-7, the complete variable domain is KAGVTQTPRYLIKTRGQQVTLSCSPISGHRSVSWYQQTPGQGLQFLFEYFSETQRNKGNFPGRFSGRQFSNSRSEMNVSTLELGDSALYLCASSLEAVTKVDEQYFGPGTRLTVT.

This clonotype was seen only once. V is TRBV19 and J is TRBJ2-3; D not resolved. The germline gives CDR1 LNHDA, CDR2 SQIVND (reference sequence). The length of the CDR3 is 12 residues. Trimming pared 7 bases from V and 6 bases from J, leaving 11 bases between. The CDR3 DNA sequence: TGTGCCAGTACATCCGAGGAGGATACGCAGTATTTT. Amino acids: CASTSEEDTQYF.

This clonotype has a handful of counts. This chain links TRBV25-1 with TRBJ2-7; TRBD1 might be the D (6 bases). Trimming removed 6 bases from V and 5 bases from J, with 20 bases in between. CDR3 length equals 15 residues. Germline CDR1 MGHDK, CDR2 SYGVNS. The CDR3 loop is CASSSWDTIGDEQYF. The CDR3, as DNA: TGTGCCAGCAGCTCCTGGGACACAATCGGGGACGAGCAGTACTTC.

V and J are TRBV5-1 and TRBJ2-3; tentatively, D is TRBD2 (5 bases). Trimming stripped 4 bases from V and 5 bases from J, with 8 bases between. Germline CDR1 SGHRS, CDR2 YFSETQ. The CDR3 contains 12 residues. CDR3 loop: CASSPDLDTQYF. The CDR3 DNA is TGCGCCAGCAGCCCGGACTTAGATACGCAGTATTTT.

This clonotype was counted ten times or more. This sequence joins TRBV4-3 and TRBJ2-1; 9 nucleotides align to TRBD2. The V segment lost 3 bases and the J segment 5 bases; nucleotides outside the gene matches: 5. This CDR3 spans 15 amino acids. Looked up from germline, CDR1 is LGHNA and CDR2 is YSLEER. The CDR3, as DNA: TGCGCCAGCAGCCAGGGGACTAGCCTAGACAATGAGCAGTTCTTC. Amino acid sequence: CASSQGTSLDNEQFF.

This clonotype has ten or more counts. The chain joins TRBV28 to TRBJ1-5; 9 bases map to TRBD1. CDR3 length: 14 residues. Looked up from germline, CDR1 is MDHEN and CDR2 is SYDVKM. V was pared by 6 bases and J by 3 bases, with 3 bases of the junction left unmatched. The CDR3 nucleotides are TGTGCCAGCAGGACAGGGGGGGACAATCAGCCCCAGCATTTT. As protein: CASRTGGDNQPQHF.

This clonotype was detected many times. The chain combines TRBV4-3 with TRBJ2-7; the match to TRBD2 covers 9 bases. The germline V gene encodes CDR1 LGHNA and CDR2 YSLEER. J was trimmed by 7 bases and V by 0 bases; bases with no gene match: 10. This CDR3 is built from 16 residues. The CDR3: CASSQDSGSWSREQYF. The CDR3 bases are TGCGCCAGCAGCCAAGATAGCGGGAGCTGGTCAAGAGAGCAGTACTTC.

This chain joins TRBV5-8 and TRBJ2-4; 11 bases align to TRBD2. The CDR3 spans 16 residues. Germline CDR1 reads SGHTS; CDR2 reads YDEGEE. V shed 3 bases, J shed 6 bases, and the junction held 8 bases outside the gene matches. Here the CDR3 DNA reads TGTGCCAGCAGCTCCAGAGGGACTAGCGGATTAAACATTCAGTACTTC. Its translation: CASSSRGTSGLNIQYF.

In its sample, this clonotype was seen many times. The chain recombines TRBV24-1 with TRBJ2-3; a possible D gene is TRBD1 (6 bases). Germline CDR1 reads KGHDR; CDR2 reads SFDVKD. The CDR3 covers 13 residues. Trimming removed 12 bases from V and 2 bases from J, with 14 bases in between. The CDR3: CAANDRYTDTQYF. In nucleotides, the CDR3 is TGTGCCGCCAACGACAGGTACACAGATACGCAGTATTTT.

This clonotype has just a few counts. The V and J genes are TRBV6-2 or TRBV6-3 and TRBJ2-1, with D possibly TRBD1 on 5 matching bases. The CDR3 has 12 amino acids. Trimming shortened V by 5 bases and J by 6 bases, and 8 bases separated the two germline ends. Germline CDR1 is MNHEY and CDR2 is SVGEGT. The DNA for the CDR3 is TGTGCCAGCAGTATCGACAGCAATGAGCAGTTCTTC. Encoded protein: CASSIDSNEQFF.

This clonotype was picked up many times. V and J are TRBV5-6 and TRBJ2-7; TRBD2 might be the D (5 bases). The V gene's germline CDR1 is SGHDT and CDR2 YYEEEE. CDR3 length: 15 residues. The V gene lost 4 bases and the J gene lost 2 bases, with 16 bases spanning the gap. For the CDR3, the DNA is TGTGCCAGCAGCCCGGAACCGGGGTTCCCCTACGAGCAGTACTTC. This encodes CASSPEPGFPYEQYF.

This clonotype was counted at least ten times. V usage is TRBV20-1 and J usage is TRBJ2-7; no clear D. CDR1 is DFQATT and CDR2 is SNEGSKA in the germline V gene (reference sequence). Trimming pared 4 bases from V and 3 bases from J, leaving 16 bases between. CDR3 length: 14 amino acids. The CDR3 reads CSATSASGDYEQYF. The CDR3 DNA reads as TGCAGTGCTACGTCGGCATCAGGAGACTACGAGCAGTACTTC.

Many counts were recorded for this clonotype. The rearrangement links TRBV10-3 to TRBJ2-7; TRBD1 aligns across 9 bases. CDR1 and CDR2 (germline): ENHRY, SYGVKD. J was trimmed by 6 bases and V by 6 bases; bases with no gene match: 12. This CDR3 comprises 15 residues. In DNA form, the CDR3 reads TGTGCCATCAGAACCCCCGGGACAGGGTTCCGCGAGCAGTACTTC. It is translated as CAIRTPGTGFREQYF.

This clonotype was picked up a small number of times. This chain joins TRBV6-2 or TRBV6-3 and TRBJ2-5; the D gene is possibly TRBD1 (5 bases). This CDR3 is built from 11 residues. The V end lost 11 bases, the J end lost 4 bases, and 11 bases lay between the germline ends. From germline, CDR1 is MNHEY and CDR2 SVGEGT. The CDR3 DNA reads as TGTGCCGGGGCCGTGGGAGAGACCCAGTACTTC. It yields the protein CAGAVGETQYF.

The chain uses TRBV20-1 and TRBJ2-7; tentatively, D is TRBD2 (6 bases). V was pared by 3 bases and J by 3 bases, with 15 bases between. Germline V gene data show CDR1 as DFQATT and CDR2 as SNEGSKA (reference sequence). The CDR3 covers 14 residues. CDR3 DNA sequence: TGCAGTGCTAGGACACCCGGGAGCCTCTACGAGCAGTACTTC. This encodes CSARTPGSLYEQYF.

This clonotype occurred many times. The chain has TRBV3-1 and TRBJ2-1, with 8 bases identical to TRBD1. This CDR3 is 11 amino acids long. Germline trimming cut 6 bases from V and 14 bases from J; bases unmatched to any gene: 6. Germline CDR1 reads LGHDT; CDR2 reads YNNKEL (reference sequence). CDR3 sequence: CASRSTGVEFF. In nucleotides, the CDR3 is TGTGCCAGCAGGTCGACAGGGGTTGAGTTCTTC.

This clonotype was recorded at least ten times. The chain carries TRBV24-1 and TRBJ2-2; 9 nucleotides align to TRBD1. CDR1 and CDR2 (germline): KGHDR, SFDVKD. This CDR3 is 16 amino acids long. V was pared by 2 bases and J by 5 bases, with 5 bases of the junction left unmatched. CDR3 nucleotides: TGTGCCACCAGTGATTCCGGGACAGGGTTGACCGGGGAGCTGTTTTTT. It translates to CATSDSGTGLTGELFF.

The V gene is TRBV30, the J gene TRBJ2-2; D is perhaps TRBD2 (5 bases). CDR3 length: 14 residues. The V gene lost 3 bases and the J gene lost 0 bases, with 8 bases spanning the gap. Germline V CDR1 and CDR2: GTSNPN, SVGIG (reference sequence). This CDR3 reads CAWRNGANTGELFF. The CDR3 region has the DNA TGTGCCTGGAGGAACGGGGCGAACACCGGGGAGCTGTTTTTT.

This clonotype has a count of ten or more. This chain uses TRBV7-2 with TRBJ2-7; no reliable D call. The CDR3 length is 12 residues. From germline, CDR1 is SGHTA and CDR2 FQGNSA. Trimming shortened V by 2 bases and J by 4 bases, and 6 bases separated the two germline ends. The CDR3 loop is CASSLYQYEQYF. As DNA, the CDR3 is TGTGCCAGCAGCTTATACCAATACGAGCAGTACTTC. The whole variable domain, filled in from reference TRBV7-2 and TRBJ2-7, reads GAGVSQSPSNKVTEKGKDVELRCDPISGHTALYWYRQSLGQGLEFLIYFQGNSAPDKSGLPSDRFSAERTGGSVSTLTIQRTQQEDSAVYLCASSLYQYEQYFGPGTRLTVT.

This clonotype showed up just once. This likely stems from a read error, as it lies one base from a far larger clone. In nucleotides, the CDR3 is TGTGCCAGCAGTAAGGTGAGCTGGGGGAGTCCCCACGAGCAGTTCTTC. This translates into CASSKVSWGSPHEQFF. The chain joins TRBV28 to TRBJ2-1; the D call may be TRBD1 or TRBD2 (5 bases each). This CDR3 region has 16 residues. The germline gives CDR1 MDHEN, CDR2 SYDVKM. V lost 5 bases, J lost 10 bases, and 24 bases lay in between.

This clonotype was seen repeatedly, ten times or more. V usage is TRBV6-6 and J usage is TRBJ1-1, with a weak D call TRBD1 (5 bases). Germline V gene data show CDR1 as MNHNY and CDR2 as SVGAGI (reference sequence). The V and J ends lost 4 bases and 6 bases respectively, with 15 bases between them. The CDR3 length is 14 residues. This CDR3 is CASSSPGSVPEAFF. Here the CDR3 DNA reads TGTGCCAGCAGTTCCCCAGGGAGCGTTCCTGAAGCTTTCTTT.

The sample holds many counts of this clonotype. The CDR3 region has the DNA TGTGCCTGGAGGCCGTCGGGGAACACTGAAGCTTTCTTT. As protein: CAWRPSGNTEAFF. The V and J genes are TRBV30 and TRBJ1-1; D ambiguous. The CDR3 loop spans 13 amino acids. CDR1 and CDR2 from the germline V gene are GTSNPN and SVGIG (reference sequence). Trimming took off 3 bases at V and 1 base at J, with 9 bases between the two ends.

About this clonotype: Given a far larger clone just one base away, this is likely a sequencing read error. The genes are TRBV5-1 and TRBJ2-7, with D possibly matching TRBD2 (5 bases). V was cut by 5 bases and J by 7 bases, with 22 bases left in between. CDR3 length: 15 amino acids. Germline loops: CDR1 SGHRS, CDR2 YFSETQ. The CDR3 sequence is CASRAEVFSYNEQYF. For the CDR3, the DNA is TGCGCCAGCAGGGCGGAGGTTTTCTCCTACAATGAGCAGTACTTC.

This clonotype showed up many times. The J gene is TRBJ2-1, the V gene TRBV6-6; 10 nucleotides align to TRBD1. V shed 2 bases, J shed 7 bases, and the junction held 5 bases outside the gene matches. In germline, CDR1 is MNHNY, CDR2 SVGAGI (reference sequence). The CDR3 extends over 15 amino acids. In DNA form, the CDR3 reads TGTGCCAGCAGTTACCGGACAGGGGGTGAAAATGAGCAGTTCTTC. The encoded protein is CASSYRTGGENEQFF.

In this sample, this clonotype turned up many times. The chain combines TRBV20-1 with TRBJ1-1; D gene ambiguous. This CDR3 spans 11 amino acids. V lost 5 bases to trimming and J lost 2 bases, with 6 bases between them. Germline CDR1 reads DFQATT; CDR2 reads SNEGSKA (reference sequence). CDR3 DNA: TGCAGTGCTGCTCGAAACACTGAAGCTTTCTTT. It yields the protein CSAARNTEAFF.

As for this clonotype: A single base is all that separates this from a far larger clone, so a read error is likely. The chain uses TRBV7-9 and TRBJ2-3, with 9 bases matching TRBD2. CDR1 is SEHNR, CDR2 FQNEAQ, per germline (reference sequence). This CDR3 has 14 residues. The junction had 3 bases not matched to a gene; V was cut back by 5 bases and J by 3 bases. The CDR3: CASSGSGRTDTQYF. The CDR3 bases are TGTGCCAGCAGCGGTAGCGGGAGAACAGATACGCAGTATTTT.

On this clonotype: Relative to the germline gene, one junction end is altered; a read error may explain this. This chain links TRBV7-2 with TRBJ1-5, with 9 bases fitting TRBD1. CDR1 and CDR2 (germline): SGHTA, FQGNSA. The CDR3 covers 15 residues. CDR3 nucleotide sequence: TGTGTCAGCCGCTCCAGGGGACAGGGTGCTCAGCCCCAGCATTTT. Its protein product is CVSRSRGQGAQPQHF.

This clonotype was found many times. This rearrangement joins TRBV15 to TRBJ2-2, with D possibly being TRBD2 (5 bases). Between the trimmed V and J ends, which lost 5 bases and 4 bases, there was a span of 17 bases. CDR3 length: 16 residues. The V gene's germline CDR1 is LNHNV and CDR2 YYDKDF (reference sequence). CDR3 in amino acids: CATSALNREITGELFF. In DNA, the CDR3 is TGTGCCACCAGCGCCCTAAACCGGGAAATCACCGGGGAGCTGTTTTTT.

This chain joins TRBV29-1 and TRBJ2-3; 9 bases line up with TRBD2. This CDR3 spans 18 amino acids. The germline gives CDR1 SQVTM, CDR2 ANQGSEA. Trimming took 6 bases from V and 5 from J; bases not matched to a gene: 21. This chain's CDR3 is CSVPSSSRSGGVRDTQYF. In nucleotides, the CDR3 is TGCAGCGTACCATCCTCAAGTCGTAGCGGGGGCGTTAGAGATACGCAGTATTTT.

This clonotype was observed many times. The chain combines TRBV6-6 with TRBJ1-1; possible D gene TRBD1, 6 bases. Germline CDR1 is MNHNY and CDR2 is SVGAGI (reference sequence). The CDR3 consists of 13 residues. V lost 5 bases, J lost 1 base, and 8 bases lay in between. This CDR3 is CASSRTANTEAFF. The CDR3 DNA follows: TGTGCCAGCAGTCGGACAGCGAACACTGAAGCTTTCTTT.

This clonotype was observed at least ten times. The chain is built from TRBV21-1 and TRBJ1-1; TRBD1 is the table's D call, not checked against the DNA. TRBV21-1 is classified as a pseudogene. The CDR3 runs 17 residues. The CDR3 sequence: CASSSRCPPNLNTEAFF. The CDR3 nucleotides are TGTGCCAGCAGCTCCCGATGCCCACCGAATCTGAACACTGAAGCTTTCTTT.